Following are 14 T cell receptor beta chains from one sample sequenced in a study of response to subunit inactivated influenza vaccine (dated by TCRdb to the late 2010s). Library preparation employed RT-PCR. The data were produced on an Illumina HiSeq 2500. Using fastp at Q25 and MiXCR, TCRdb reprocessed the public reads and kept productive beta chains. Rows matching on CDR3 protein sequence are summarized as one entry with the most common DNA and genes. Across this sample there are a few hundred thousand distinct CDR3 sequences, with 11% seen only once. 11% of the sample belongs to the ten largest clones. These data also formed part of another study, on T cells expressing NK-cell markers. According to the second study: TCR beta cDNA libraries were prepared using 5'RACE template switching, which introduced a universal primer site and unique molecular identifiers.

The starting material was PBMCs from blood, obtained on the day of vaccination. These receptors all come from a man aged 45-65 years who received an inactivated influenza vaccine. Donor details come from another sample of the same person, matched by shared clones.

This clonotype was recorded many times. This sequence joins TRBV5-1 and TRBJ2-7; perhaps TRBD2 as D (5 bases). Trimming took off 3 bases at V and 2 bases at J, with 9 bases between the two ends. The CDR3 loop spans 13 amino acids. The germline V gene encodes CDR1 SGHRS and CDR2 YFSETQ. CDR3 in DNA: TGCGCCAGCAGCTATCCGGGAACCTACGAGCAGTACTTC. As protein: CASSYPGTYEQYF.

This clonotype was counted once. DNA for the CDR3: TGTGCCAGCAGCTTGACACCGAACTATGGCTACACCTTC. Amino acid sequence: CASSLTPNYGYTF. V and J are TRBV5-4 and TRBJ1-2, with unresolved D. In germline, CDR1 is SGHNT, CDR2 YYREEE (reference sequence). V lost 1 base, J lost 2 bases, and 6 bases lay in between. This CDR3 spans 13 amino acids.

This clonotype was seen only a few times. This chain joins TRBV4-3 and TRBJ2-7; D may correspond to TRBD1 or TRBD2 (5 bases each). CDR1 is LGHNA, CDR2 YSLEER, per germline. CDR3 size: 14 residues. Trimming shortened V by 3 bases and J by 6 bases, and 15 bases separated the two germline ends. In DNA, the CDR3 is TGCGCCAGCAGCCAGGGAACAACAGGACTCGAGCAGTACTTC. It specifies CASSQGTTGLEQYF.

This clonotype was detected a few times. The chain combines TRBV6-1 with TRBJ1-4, with D unresolved. V gave up 7 bases and J gave up 7 bases, with 13 bases separating them. Per the germline V gene, CDR1 is MNHNS and CDR2 is SASEGT. The CDR3 totals 13 residues. CDR3 sequence reads: CASKREHGEKLFF. The CDR3 coding sequence is TGTGCCAGCAAACGGGAGCACGGTGAAAAACTGTTTTTT.

Only a few counts were recorded for this clonotype. The J gene is TRBJ2-1, the V gene TRBV20-1; the match to TRBD2 covers 9 bases. V lost 5 bases, J lost 0 bases, and 2 bases stayed unmatched. CDR1 is DFQATT and CDR2 is SNEGSKA in the germline V gene (reference sequence). The CDR3 consists of 14 residues. CDR3 in amino acids: CSAYSGSSYNEQFF. The CDR3 DNA sequence: TGCAGTGCTTATAGCGGGAGCTCCTACAATGAGCAGTTCTTC.

J is TRBJ2-5 and V is TRBV7-2; no definite D call. The germline gives CDR1 SGHTA, CDR2 FQGNSA. Trimming stripped 2 bases from V and 2 bases from J, with 12 bases between. This CDR3 region has 15 residues. The CDR3 loop reads CASSLFTARQETQYF. The DNA for the CDR3 is TGTGCCAGCAGCTTATTTACAGCAAGACAAGAGACCCAGTACTTC.

V is TRBV4-1 and J is TRBJ1-2; TRBD1 matches at 11 bases. V gave up 4 bases and J gave up 2 bases; unmatched junction bases: 9. Germline CDR1 is MGHRA and CDR2 is YSYEKL. The CDR3 covers 17 residues. CDR3 amino acids: CASSPPQDRGPNYGYTF. CDR3 coding DNA: TGCGCCAGCAGCCCTCCCCAGGACAGGGGGCCGAACTATGGCTACACCTTC.

The sample holds many counts of this clonotype. The chain carries TRBV5-1 and TRBJ2-1; D uncertain. From germline, CDR1 is SGHRS and CDR2 YFSETQ. With 0 bases removed from V and 8 bases from J, the gap between germline ends came to 6 bases. This CDR3 region has 12 residues. CDR3: CASSLVIDEQFF. DNA of the CDR3: TGCGCCAGCAGCTTGGTTATCGATGAGCAGTTCTTC.

With regard to this clonotype: Compared with germline, one end of the junction differs, possibly owing to a read error. The CDR3, as DNA: TGTGCCAGCAGGAAGACAGGTAGTGGTACCGACTTC. Translated: CASRKTGSGTDF. V gene TRBV6-1 combines with J gene TRBJ2-7, with D possibly matching TRBD1 (6 bases). The CDR3 consists of 12 residues. CDR1 is MNHNS, CDR2 SASEGT, per germline.

This clonotype was picked up a small number of times. Written as DNA, the CDR3 is TGTGCCAGCAGACGGACTAGCGGGAGGAGAAATACGCAGTATTTT. The encoded protein is CASRRTSGRRNTQYF. The chain couples TRBV3-1 to TRBJ2-3, with 14 nucleotides matching TRBD2. V was clipped by 6 bases and J by 7 bases; unmatched bases: 6. CDR1 and CDR2 (germline): LGHDT, YNNKEL (reference sequence). This CDR3 comprises 15 residues.

This clonotype showed up just a few times. The chain couples TRBV6-1 to TRBJ2-5; TRBD1 matches 7 bases. The germline V gene encodes CDR1 MNHNS and CDR2 SASEGT. The CDR3 has 13 residues. V shed 6 bases, J shed 9 bases, and the junction held 10 bases outside the gene matches. The chain's CDR3 is CASRTYGTAAQYF. CDR3 coding DNA: TGTGCCAGCAGGACTTATGGGACAGCCGCCCAGTACTTC.

The chain couples TRBV7-9 to TRBJ2-2; a possible D gene is TRBD2 (6 bases). V lost 5 bases, J lost 5 bases, and 18 bases lay in between. CDR3 length equals 16 residues. Germline assignment: CDR1 SEHNR and CDR2 FQNEAQ (reference sequence). CDR3 DNA: TGTGCCAGCAGCGGTAGCGGTGGTTCCAGGACCGGGGAGCTGTTTTTT. This encodes CASSGSGGSRTGELFF.

The chain combines TRBV20-1 with TRBJ2-3, with 7 bases fitting TRBD2. The CDR3 contains 15 residues. The junction had 9 bases not matched to a gene; V was cut back by 6 bases and J by 0 bases. Germline V lookup: CDR1 DFQATT, CDR2 SNEGSKA (reference sequence). The CDR3 DNA is TGCAGTGCCCTACGGATTAGCGGGAGCACAGATACGCAGTATTTT. Amino acid sequence: CSALRISGSTDTQYF.

In this sample, this clonotype turned up many times. V is TRBV19 and J is TRBJ2-1; 7 bases map to TRBD1. CDR3 length: 20 amino acids. Per the germline V gene, CDR1 is LNHDA and CDR2 is SQIVND (reference sequence). With V trimmed by 4 bases and J by 11 bases, 29 bases remained unmatched. The CDR3 loop reads CASSRDQGVFGRTKVGKQFF. The CDR3 nucleotides read TGTGCCAGTAGTAGGGATCAGGGGGTGTTTGGAAGGACCAAAGTGGGAAAGCAGTTCTTC. Full variable domain (missing parts from reference TRBV19 and TRBJ2-1): DGGITQSPKYLFRKEGQNVTLSCEQNLNHDAMYWYRQDPGQGLRLIYYSQIVNDFQKGDIAEGYSVSREKKESFPLTVTSAQKNPTAFYLCASSRDQGVFGRTKVGKQFFGPGTRLTVL.